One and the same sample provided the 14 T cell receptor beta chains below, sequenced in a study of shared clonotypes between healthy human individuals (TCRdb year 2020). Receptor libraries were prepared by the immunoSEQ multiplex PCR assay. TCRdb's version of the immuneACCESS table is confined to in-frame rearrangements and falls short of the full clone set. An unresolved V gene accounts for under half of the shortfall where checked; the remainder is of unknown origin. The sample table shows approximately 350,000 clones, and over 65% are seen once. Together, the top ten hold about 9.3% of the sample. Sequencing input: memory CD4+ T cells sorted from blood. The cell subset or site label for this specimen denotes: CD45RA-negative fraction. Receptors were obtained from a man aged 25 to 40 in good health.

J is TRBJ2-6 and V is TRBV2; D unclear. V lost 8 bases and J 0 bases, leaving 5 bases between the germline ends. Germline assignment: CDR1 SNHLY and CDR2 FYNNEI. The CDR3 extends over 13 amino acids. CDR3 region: CASGDSGANVLTF. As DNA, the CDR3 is TGTGCCAGCGGGGACTCTGGGGCCAACGTCCTGACTTTC.

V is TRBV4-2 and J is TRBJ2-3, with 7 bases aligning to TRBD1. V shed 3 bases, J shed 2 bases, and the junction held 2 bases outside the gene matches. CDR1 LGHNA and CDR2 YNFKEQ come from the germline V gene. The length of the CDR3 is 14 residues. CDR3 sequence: CASSQGQITDTQYF. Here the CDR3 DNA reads TGTGCCAGCAGCCAGGGACAGATCACAGATACGCAGTATTTT.

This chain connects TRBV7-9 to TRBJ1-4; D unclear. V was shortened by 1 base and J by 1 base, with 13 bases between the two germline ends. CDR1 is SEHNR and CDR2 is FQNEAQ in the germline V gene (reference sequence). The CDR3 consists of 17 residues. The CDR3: CASSLDAGPGTNEKLFF. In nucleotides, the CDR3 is TGTGCCAGCAGCTTAGATGCGGGTCCCGGAACTAATGAAAAACTGTTTTTT.

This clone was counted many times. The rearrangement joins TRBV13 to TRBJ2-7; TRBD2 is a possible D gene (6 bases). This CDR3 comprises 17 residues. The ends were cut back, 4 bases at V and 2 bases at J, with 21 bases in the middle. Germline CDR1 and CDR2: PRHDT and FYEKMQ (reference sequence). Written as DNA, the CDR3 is TGTGCCAGCAGCTACGCGGGGCTAGATAACCCCACCTACGAGCAGTACTTC. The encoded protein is CASSYAGLDNPTYEQYF. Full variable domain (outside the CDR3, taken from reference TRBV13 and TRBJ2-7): AAGVIQSPRHLIKEKRETATLKCYPIPRHDTVYWYQQGPGQDPQFLISFYEKMQSDKGSIPDRFSAQQFSDYHSELNMSSLELGDSALYFCASSYAGLDNPTYEQYFGPGTRLTVT.

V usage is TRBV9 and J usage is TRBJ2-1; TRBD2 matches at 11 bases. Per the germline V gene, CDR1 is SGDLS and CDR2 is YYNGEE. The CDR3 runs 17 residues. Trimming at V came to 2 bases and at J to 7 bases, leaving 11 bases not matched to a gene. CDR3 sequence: CASSVGTSGSSMNEQFF. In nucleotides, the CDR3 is TGTGCCAGCAGCGTGGGTACTAGCGGGAGTTCTATGAATGAGCAGTTCTTC.

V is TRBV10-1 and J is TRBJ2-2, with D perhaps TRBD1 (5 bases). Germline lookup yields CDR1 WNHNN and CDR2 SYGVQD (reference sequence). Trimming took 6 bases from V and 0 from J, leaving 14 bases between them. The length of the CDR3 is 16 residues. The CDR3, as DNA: TGCGCCAGCAGCACCGCCTCAGGGACGAACACCGGGGAGCTGTTTTTT. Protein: CASSTASGTNTGELFF.

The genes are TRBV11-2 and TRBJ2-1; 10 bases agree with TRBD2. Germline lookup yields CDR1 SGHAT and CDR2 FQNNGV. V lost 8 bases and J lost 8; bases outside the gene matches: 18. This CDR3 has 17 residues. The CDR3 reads CASSRGSSGSAFYEQFF. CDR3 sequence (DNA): TGTGCCAGCTCACGCGGGTCTAGCGGGAGTGCTTTCTATGAGCAGTTCTTC.

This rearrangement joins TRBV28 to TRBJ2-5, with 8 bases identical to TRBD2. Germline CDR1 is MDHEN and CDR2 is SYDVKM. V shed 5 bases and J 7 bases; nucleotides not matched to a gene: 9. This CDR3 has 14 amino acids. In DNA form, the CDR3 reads TGTGCCAGCAGTACGCCACCCGGGGGGGGGACCCAGTACTTC. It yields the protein CASSTPPGGGTQYF.

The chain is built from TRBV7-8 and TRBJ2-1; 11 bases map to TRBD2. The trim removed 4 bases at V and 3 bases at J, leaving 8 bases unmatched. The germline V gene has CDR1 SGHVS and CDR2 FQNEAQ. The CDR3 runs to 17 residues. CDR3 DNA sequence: TGTGCCAGCAGCTCCTCTCGACTAGCGGGGAACTACAATGAGCAGTTCTTC. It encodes CASSSSRLAGNYNEQFF. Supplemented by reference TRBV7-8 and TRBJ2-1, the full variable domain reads GAGVSQSPRYKVAKRGQDVALRCDPISGHVSLFWYQQALGQGPEFLTYFQNEAQLDKSGLPSDRFFAERPEGSVSTLKIQRTQQEDSAVYLCASSSSRLAGNYNEQFFGPGTRLTVL.

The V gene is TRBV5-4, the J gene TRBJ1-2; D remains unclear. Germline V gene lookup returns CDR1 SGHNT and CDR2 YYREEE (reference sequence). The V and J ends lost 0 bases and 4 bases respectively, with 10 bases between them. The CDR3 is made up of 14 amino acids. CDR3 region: CASSLDRISYGYTF. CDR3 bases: TGTGCCAGCAGCTTGGACAGAATATCCTATGGCTACACCTTC.

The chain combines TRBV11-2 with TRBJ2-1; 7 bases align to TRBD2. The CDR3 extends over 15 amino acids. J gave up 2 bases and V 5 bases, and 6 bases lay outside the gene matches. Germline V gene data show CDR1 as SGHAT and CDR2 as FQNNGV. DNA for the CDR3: TGTGCCAGCAGCATCGTCGGGACTACCTACAATGAGCAGTTCTTC. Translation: CASSIVGTTYNEQFF.

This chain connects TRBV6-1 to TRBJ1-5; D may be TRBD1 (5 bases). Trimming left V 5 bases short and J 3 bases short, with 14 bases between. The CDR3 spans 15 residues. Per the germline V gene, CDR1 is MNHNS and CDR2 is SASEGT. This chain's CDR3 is CASSLEGAANQPQHF. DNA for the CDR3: TGTGCCAGCAGTTTAGAAGGGGCTGCCAATCAGCCCCAGCATTTT.

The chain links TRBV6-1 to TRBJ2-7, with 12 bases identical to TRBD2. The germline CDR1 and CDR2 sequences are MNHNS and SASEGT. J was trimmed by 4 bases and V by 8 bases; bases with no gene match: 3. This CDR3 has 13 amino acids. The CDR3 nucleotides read TGTGCCAGCGGACTAGCGGGATCATACGAGCAGTACTTC. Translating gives CASGLAGSYEQYF.

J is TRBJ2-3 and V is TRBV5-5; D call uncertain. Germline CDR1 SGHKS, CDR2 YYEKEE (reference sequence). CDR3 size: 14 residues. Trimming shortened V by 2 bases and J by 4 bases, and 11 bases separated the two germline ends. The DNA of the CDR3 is TGTGCCAGCAGCTTTGGTGATTCGGCAGATACGCAGTATTTT. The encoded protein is CASSFGDSADTQYF.